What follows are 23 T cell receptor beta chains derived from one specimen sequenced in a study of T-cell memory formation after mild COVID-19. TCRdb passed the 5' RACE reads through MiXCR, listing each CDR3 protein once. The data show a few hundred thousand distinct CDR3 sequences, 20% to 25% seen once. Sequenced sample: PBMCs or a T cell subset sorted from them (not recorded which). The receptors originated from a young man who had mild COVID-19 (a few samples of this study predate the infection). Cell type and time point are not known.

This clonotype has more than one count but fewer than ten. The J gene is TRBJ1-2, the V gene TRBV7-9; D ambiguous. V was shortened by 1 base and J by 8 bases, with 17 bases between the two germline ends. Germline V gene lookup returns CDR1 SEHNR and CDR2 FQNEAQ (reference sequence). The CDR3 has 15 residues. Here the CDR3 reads CASSLGSAGRVGYTF. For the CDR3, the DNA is TGTGCCAGCAGCTTAGGTTCGGCCGGAAGAGTCGGCTACACCTTC. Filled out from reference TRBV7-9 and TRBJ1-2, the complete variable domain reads DTGVSQNPRHKITKRGQNVTFRCDPISEHNRLYWYRQTLGQGPEFLTYFQNEAQLEKSRLLSDRFSAERPKGSFSTLEIQRTEQGDSAMYLCASSLGSAGRVGYTFGSGTRLTVV.

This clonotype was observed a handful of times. The CDR3 region has the DNA TGCGCCAGCAAGGATCAGGGGATGAACACTGAAGCTTTCTTT. Protein: CASKDQGMNTEAFF. This chain links TRBV5-1 with TRBJ1-1, with D perhaps matching TRBD1 (6 bases). Between the trimmed V and J ends, which lost 6 bases and 0 bases, there was a span of 12 bases. CDR3 length equals 14 residues. Germline loops: CDR1 SGHRS, CDR2 YFSETQ.

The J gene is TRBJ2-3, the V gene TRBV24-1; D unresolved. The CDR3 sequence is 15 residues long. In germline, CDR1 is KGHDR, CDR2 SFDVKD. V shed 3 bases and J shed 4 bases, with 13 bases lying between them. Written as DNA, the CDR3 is TGTGCCACCAGTGATCCGAGAGTTGGTGCAGATACGCAGTATTTT. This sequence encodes CATSDPRVGADTQYF.

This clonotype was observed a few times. The CDR3 bases are TGTGCCAGCAGTTTAGCGCGCCAGCGCCAAGAGACCCAGTACTTC. Translating it yields CASSLARQRQETQYF. V gene TRBV12-3 or TRBV12-4 combines with J gene TRBJ2-5; D gene unclear. Trimming pared 0 bases from V and 1 base from J, leaving 9 bases between. The CDR3 consists of 15 residues.

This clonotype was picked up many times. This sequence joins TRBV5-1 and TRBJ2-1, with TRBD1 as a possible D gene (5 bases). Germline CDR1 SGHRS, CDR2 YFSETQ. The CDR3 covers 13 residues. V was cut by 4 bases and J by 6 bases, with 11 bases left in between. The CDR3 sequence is CASSVGQLNEQFF. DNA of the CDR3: TGCGCCAGCAGCGTGGGGCAGCTCAATGAGCAGTTCTTC.

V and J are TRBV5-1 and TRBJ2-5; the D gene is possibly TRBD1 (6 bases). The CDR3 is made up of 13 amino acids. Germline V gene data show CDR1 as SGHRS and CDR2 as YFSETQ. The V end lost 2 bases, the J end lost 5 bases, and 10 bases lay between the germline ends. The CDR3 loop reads CASSLGQLETQYF. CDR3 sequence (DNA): TGCGCCAGCAGCTTAGGACAGCTGGAGACCCAGTACTTC.

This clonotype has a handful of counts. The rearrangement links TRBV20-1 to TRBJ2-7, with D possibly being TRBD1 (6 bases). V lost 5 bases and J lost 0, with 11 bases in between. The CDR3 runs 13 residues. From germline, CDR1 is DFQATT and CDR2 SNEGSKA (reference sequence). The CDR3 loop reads CSALDRSSYEQYV. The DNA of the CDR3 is TGCAGTGCTCTCGACAGGAGCTCCTACGAGCAGTACGTC.

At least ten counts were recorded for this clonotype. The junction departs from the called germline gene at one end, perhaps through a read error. CDR3 loop: CASSLAGGLGETQYF. CDR3 nucleotide sequence: TGCGCCAGCAGCTTGGCCGGGGGTTTGGGAGAGACCCAGTACTTC. The chain links TRBV7-9 to TRBJ2-5, with TRBD2 as a possible D gene (6 bases). There are 15 residues in the CDR3. CDR1 and CDR2 (germline): SEHNR, FQNEAQ (reference sequence).

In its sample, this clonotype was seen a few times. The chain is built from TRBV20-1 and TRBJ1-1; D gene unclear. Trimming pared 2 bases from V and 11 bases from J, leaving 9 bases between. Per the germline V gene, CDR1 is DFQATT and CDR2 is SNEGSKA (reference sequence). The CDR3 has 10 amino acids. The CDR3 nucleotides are TGCAGTGCTAGAAGCTTCGCGGCTTTCTTT. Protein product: CSARSFAAFF.

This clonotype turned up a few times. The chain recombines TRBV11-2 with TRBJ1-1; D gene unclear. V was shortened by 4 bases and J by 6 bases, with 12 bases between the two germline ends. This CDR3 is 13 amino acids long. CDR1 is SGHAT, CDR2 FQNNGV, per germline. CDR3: CASSSQLGAEAFF. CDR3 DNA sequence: TGTGCCAGCAGCTCCCAGTTAGGCGCTGAAGCTTTCTTT.

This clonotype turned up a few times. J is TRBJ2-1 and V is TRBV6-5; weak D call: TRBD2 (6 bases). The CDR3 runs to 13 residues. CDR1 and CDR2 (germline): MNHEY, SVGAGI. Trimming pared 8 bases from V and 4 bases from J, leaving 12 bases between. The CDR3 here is CASCAGPYNEQFF. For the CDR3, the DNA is TGTGCCAGCTGTGCGGGACCATACAATGAGCAGTTCTTC.

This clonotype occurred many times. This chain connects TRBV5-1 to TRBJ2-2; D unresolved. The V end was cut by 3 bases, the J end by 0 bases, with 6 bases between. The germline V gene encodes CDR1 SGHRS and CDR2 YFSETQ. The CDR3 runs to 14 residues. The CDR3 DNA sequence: TGCGCCAGCAGCTCAGGACCGAACACCGGGGAGCTGTTTTTT. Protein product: CASSSGPNTGELFF.

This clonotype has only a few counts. Here the CDR3 reads CASRVSGGLSETQYF. CDR3 DNA sequence: TGCGCCAGCAGAGTTAGCGGGGGGCTTTCTGAGACCCAGTACTTC. The gene calls are TRBV4-1 and TRBJ2-5, with 10 bases that match TRBD2. CDR1 MGHRA and CDR2 YSYEKL come from the germline V gene. The length of the CDR3 is 15 residues. J was trimmed by 5 bases and V by 6 bases; bases with no gene match: 9.

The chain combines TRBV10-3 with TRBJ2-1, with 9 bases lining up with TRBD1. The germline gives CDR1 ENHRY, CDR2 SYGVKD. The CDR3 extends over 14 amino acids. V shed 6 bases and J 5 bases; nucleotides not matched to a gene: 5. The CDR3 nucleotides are TGTGCCATCAGGGGACAGGGTTTGGACAATGAGCAGTTCTTC. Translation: CAIRGQGLDNEQFF.

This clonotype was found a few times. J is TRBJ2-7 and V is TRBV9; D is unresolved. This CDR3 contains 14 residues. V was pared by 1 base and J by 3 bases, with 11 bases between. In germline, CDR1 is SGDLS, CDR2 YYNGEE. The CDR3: CASSVTPQSYEQYF. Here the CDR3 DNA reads TGTGCCAGCAGCGTAACACCACAGAGCTACGAGCAGTACTTC.

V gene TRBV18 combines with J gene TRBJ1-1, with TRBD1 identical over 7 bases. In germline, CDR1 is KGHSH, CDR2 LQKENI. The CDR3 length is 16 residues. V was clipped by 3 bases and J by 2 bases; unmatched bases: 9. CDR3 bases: TGTGCCAGCTCACCTATTATGGGACAGACAAACACTGAAGCTTTCTTT. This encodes CASSPIMGQTNTEAFF.

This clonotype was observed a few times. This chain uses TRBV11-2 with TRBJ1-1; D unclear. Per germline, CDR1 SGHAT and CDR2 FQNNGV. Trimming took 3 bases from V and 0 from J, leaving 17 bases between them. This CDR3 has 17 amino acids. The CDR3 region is CASSFFRVREMNTEAFF. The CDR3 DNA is TGTGCCAGCAGCTTCTTCCGGGTCCGTGAAATGAACACTGAAGCTTTCTTT.

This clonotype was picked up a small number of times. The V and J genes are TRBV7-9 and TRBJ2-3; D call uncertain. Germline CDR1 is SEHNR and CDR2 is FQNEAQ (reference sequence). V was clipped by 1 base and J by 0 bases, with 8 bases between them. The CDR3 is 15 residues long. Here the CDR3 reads CASSLETVSTDTQYF. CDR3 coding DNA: TGTGCCAGCAGCTTAGAGACCGTTAGCACAGATACGCAGTATTTT.

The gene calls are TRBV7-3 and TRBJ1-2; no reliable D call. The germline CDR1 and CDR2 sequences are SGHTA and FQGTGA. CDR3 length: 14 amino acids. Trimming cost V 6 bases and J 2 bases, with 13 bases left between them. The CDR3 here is CASSDTNSNYGYTF. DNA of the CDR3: TGTGCCAGCAGTGATACCAACAGCAACTATGGCTACACCTTC.

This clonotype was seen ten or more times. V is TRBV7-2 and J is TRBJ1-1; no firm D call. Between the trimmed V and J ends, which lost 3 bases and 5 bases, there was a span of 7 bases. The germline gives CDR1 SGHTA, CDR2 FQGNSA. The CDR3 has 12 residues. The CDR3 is CASSLWGTEAFF. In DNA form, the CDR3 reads TGTGCCAGCAGCTTGTGGGGTACTGAAGCTTTCTTT.

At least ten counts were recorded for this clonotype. The CDR3 is CASSEWDRVHEQYF. Here the CDR3 DNA reads TGTGCCAGCAGTGAATGGGACAGGGTCCACGAGCAGTACTTC. The V gene is TRBV25-1, the J gene TRBJ2-7, with 9 nucleotides matching TRBD1. Germline CDR1 is MGHDK and CDR2 is SYGVNS. V dropped 1 base and J dropped 5; count of bases not matched to a gene: 3. This CDR3 comprises 14 residues.

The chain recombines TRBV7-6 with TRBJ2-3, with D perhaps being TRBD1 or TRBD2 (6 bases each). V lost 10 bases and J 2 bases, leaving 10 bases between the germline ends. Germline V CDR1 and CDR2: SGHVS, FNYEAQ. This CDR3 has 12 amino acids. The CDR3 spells CAIGGATDTQYF. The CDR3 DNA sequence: TGTGCCATCGGGGGCGCCACAGATACGCAGTATTTT.

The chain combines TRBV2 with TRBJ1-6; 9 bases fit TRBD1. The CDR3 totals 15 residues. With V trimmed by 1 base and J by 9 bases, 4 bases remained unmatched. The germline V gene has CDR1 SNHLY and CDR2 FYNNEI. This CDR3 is CASSEEGTGFSPLHF. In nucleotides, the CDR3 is TGTGCCAGCAGTGAAGAAGGGACAGGGTTTTCACCCCTCCACTTT.